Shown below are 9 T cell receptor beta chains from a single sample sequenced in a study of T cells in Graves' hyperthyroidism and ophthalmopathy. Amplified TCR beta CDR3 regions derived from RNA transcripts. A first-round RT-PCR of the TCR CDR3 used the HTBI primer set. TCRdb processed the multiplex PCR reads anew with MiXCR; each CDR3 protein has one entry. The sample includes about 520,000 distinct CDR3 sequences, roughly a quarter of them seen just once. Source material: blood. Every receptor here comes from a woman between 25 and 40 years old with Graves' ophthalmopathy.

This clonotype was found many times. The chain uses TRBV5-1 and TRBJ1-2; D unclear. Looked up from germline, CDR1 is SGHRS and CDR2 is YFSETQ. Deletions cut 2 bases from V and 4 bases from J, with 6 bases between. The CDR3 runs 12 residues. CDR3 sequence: CASSLSTYGYTF. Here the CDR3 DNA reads TGCGCCAGCAGCTTATCTACCTATGGCTACACCTTC.

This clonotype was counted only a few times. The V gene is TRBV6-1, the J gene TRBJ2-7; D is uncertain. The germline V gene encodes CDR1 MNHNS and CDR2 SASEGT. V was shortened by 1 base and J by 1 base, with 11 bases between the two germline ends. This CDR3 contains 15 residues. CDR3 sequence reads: CASSEEFLVSYEQYF. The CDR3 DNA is TGTGCCAGCAGTGAAGAGTTTTTAGTTTCCTACGAGCAGTACTTC.

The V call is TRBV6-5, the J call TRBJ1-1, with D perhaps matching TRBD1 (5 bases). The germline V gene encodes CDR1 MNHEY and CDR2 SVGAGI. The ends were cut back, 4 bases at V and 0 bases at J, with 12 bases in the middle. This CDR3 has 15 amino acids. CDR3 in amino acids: CASSSHRGLNTEAFF. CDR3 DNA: TGTGCCAGCAGTTCCCACCGGGGGTTGAACACTGAAGCTTTCTTT.

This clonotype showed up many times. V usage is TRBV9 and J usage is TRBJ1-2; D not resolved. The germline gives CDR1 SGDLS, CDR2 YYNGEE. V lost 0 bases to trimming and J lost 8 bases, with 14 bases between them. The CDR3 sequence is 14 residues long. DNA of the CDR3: TGTGCCAGCAGCGTAGAGGCAGCCGCCCGGGGCTACACCTTC. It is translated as CASSVEAAARGYTF.

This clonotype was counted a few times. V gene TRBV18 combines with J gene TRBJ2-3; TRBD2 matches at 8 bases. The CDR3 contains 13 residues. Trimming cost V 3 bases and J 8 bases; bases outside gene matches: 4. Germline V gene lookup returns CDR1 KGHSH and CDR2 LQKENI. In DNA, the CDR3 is TGTGCCAGCTCACCGAGCGGGGGAGGTACGCAGTATTTT. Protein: CASSPSGGGTQYF.

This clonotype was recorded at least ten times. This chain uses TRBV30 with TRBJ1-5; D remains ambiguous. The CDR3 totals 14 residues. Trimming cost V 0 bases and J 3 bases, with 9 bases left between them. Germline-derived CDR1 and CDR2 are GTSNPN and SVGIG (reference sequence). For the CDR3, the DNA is TGTGCCTGGAGTGTAGGCCAGATCAATCAGCCCCAGCATTTT. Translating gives CAWSVGQINQPQHF.

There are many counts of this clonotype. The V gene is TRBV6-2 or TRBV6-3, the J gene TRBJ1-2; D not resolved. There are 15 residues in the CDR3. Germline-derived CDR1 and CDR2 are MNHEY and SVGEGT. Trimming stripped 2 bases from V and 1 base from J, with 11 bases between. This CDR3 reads CASSYPADLNYGYTF. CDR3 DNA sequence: TGTGCCAGCAGTTACCCTGCCGATCTTAACTATGGCTACACCTTC.

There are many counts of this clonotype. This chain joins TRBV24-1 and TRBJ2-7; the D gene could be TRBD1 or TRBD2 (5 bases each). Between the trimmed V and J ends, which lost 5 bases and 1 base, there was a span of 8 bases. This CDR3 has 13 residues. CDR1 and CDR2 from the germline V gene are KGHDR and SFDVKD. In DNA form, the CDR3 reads TGTGCCACCAGTGTCGGGGCGTCCTACGAGCAGTACTTC. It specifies CATSVGASYEQYF.

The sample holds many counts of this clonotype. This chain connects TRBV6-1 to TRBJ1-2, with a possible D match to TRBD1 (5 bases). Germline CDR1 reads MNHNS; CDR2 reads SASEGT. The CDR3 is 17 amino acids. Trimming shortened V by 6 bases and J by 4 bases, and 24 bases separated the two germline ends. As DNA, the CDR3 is TGTGCCAGCAGCCAAGCCCCTCAGGGAGGTATGGGCTATGGCTACACCTTC. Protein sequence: CASSQAPQGGMGYGYTF.